Described below is a single T cell receptor beta chain sequence and its context. Its target is not known. A far larger clone is just one base off, so this is likely a read error. This entry comes from a study of shared clonotypes between healthy human individuals. Across the whole study: The donors, two women and a few men, were aged 18 to 49.

Study-level findings and limits: Sequencing depth was expected to affect clonotype sharing among donors.

Germline CDR1 is MGHRA and CDR2 is YSYEKL. The CDR3 has 15 residues. Trimming at V came to 3 bases and at J to 3 bases, leaving 6 bases not matched to a gene. Clones were sequenced by immunoSEQ multiplex PCR, and TCRdb holds only the in-frame ones, with some missing. The sample lists about 460,000 clones; 70% to 80% were seen once. The study enrolled healthy HIV-negative adults without recent acute infections or vaccinations as donors. This TCR derives from a woman aged 35 to 49 in good health. Some clones in this sample may be carry-over from other donors' samples. The rearrangement links TRBV4-1 to TRBJ2-7; TRBD1 agrees at 9 bases. The sample was PBMCs. The CDR3 sequence is CASSHSGTGLYEQYF. The CDR3 DNA follows: TGCGCCAGCAGCCACTCCGGGACAGGGCTCTACGAGCAGTACTTC.